This TCR beta chain was captured in a study of a mutant IDH1 vaccine in newly diagnosed glioma. Study context: Vaccination started 4-6 weeks after radiotherapy alone, or with temozolomide cycles. Treated patients had a mean age of roughly 39 years and a roughly 60% male, about 38% female split. Earlier care involved radiotherapy, temozolomide, or both, and the majority received both.

As regards this clone: Its specificity is not known. This same CDR3 is encoded by further DNA sequences in the sample.

Here immunoSEQ multiplex PCR was the method, and the copy in TCRdb shows in-frame clones only, minus some. This repertoire shows tens of thousands of clones, about three quarters found once; its top ten account for 5.3%. Germline CDR1 SGDLS, CDR2 YYNGEE. The CDR3 has 15 amino acids. Unmatched junction bases numbered 3, after V lost 0 bases and J lost 1 base. As to time point: week 23, last vaccination. Vaccine doses each comprised 300 ug of mutant IDH1 20-mer peptide, with topical imiquimod. Donor tumors were new WHO grade 3 or 4 IDH1-mutant, ATRX-lost astrocytomas. The sequence was collected from a man aged 50-60 years with glioma. The chain is built from TRBV9 and TRBJ2-7; 8 nucleotides agree with TRBD2. Sequences were derived from PBMCs, sampled from a glioma patient whose treatment included an IDH1 peptide vaccine. The CDR3 DNA follows: TGTGCCAGCAGCGTAGCCGGGACTAGTTCCTACGAGCAGTACTTC. This translates into CASSVAGTSSYEQYF.